These 14 T cell receptor beta chains were sequenced from one sample in a study of cytomegalovirus exposure and HLA in healthy donors. The PCR employed 60 Vbeta primers together with 13 Jbeta primers. TCRdb keeps only in-frame clones here, not all; method: immunoSEQ multiplex PCR. Of more than 130,000 clones detected, roughly four fifths appear once; the ten largest clones hold about 5.3%. Sequencing was done on a sample of PBMCs. The receptors shown here come from a woman aged 45-65 years in good health and CMV-seronegative.

The chain employs TRBV7-2 and TRBJ2-1; 13 nucleotides match TRBD2. This CDR3 has 17 amino acids. Trimming removed 6 bases from V and 8 bases from J; junction bases left unmatched: 13. The germline CDR1 and CDR2 sequences are SGHTA and FQGNSA. The CDR3 loop reads CASSLGSRLAGGYEQFF. The CDR3 DNA reads as TGTGCCAGCAGTTTGGGTAGCAGACTAGCGGGGGGATATGAGCAGTTCTTC.

Regarding this clone: One end of the junction is discordant with germline, which a read error may explain. Other DNA sequences in this specimen translate into the identical CDR3. The chain carries TRBV7-7 and TRBJ2-7, with 7 bases aligning to TRBD1. Germline V CDR1 and CDR2: SSHAT, FNYEAQ (reference sequence). The CDR3 is 15 amino acids. CDR3 amino acids: CASSQRQGSSYEQYF. In DNA, the CDR3 is TGTGCTAGCAGCCAGAGACAGGGTAGCTCCTACGAGCAGTACTTT.

The chain is built from TRBV6-4 and TRBJ1-5; 7 positions match TRBD1. CDR1 and CDR2 from the germline V gene are MRHNA and SNTAGT. Trimming took 4 bases from V and 6 from J; bases not matched to a gene: 12. The CDR3 has 16 residues. In nucleotides, the CDR3 is TGTGCCAGCAGTGCCCGATCGGGACAGAAAAGTCAGCCCCAGCATTTT. Its protein product is CASSARSGQKSQPQHF.

J is TRBJ1-2 and V is TRBV6-1; 12 bases are a match to TRBD1. The CDR3 has 15 amino acids. V lost 2 bases to trimming and J lost 8 bases; unmatched junction nucleotides: 6. In germline, CDR1 is MNHNS, CDR2 SASEGT. This CDR3 reads CASSEPGQGAWGYTF. CDR3 coding DNA: TGTGCCAGCAGTGAACCGGGACAGGGGGCTTGGGGCTACACCTTC.

V is TRBV7-2 and J is TRBJ1-2; D gene ambiguous. Trimming stripped 5 bases from V and 1 base from J, with 8 bases between. The CDR3 runs 13 residues. The germline gives CDR1 SGHTA, CDR2 FQGNSA. The CDR3 DNA follows: TGTGCCAGCAGCCAACAAATTAACTATGGCTACACCTTC. Translating it yields CASSQQINYGYTF.

A single count supports this clone. The gene calls are TRBV7-2 and TRBJ1-2; a possible D gene is TRBD1 (6 bases). This CDR3 has 14 residues. Germline V gene data show CDR1 as SGHTA and CDR2 as FQGNSA. V shed 5 bases and J shed 4 bases, with 14 bases lying between them. CDR3 sequence reads: CASSLPTGSYGYTF. CDR3 coding DNA: TGTGCCAGCAGCCTACCTACAGGGTCCTATGGCTACACCTTC.

V usage is TRBV5-4 and J usage is TRBJ2-7, with 10 bases fitting TRBD1. The CDR3 has 15 residues. J was trimmed by 9 bases and V by 0 bases; bases with no gene match: 9. Germline loops: CDR1 SGHNT, CDR2 YYREEE (reference sequence). In nucleotides, the CDR3 is TGTGCCAGCAGCTTGGGCGGGACAGGGGAATCGGTGCAGTACTTC. Residues: CASSLGGTGESVQYF.

The CDR3 sequence is CASRRTGQETQYF. The CDR3 coding sequence is TGTGCCAGCAGAAGGACAGGGCAAGAGACCCAGTACTTC. The rearrangement joins TRBV14 to TRBJ2-5; 8 bases align to TRBD1. This CDR3 has 13 amino acids. J was trimmed by 2 bases and V by 6 bases; bases with no gene match: 2. Germline CDR1 is SGHDN and CDR2 is FVKESK. Filled out from reference TRBV14 and TRBJ2-5, the complete variable domain reads EAGVTQFPSHSVIEKGQTVTLRCDPISGHDNLYWYRRVMGKEIKFLLHFVKESKQDESGMPNNRFLAERTGGTYSTLKVQPAELEDSGVYFCASRRTGQETQYFGPGTRLLVL.

This chain uses TRBV10-3 with TRBJ2-7; 9 bases match TRBD1. The V and J ends lost 10 bases and 4 bases, in that order; junction bases with no gene match: 5. The CDR3 is made up of 12 amino acids. Germline CDR1 is ENHRY and CDR2 is SYGVKD. This CDR3 reads CATGDREYEQYF. The CDR3 DNA sequence: TGTGCCACAGGGGACAGGGAGTACGAGCAGTACTTC.

This clone was picked up one time. This chain joins TRBV19 and TRBJ2-1, with TRBD1 identical over 7 bases. J was trimmed by 8 bases and V by 7 bases; bases with no gene match: 11. In germline, CDR1 is LNHDA, CDR2 SQIVND (reference sequence). This CDR3 is 14 amino acids long. The CDR3 nucleotides read TGTGCCAGTAAGGTTGGGCAGGGGGTCGATGAGCAGTTCTTC. Translation: CASKVGQGVDEQFF.

This clone was detected a few times. The chain is built from TRBV27 and TRBJ2-3, with TRBD2 matching over 8 bases. This CDR3 has 16 residues. Germline trimming cut 5 bases from V and 4 bases from J; bases unmatched to any gene: 11. Germline CDR1 and CDR2: MNHEY and SMNVEV (reference sequence). CDR3 coding DNA: TGTGCCAGCAGTCCCCTCTCACCGGGACTAGCAGATACGCAGTATTTT. Translated: CASSPLSPGLADTQYF.

The V call is TRBV2, the J call TRBJ1-5; perhaps TRBD1 as D (5 bases). Germline V gene sequence: CDR1 SNHLY, CDR2 FYNNEI. V lost 0 bases to trimming and J lost 9 bases, with 12 bases between them. This CDR3 contains 14 residues. The DNA for the CDR3 is TGTGCCAGCAGTGAAGCGCGGGGCATAGGGCCCCAGCATTTT. Translation: CASSEARGIGPQHF.

V gene TRBV2 combines with J gene TRBJ1-5; tentatively, D is TRBD1 (5 bases). This CDR3 comprises 14 residues. The germline V and J ends were trimmed by 4 bases and 5 bases, with 12 bases remaining between them. Germline assignment: CDR1 SNHLY and CDR2 FYNNEI. The CDR3 loop reads CASSGAGGDQPQHF. CDR3 nucleotides: TGTGCCAGCAGTGGTGCGGGGGGTGATCAGCCCCAGCATTTT.

V is TRBV30 and J is TRBJ1-3; no reliable D call. The CDR3 runs to 12 residues. The V gene lost 4 bases and the J gene lost 0 bases, with 4 bases spanning the gap. Germline CDR1 is GTSNPN and CDR2 is SVGIG (reference sequence). The CDR3 region is CAWTLSGNTIYF. In nucleotides, the CDR3 is TGTGCCTGGACTCTCTCTGGAAACACCATATATTTT.